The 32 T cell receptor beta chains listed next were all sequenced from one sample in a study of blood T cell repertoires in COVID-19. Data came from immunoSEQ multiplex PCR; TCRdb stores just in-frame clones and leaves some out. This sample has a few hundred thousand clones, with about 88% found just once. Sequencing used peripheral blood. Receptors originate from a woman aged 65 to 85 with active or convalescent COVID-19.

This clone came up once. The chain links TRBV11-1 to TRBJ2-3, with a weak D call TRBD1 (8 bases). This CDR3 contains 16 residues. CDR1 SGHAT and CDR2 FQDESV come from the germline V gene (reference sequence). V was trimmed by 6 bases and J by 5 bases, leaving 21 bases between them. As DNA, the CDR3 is TGTGCCAGCAGTGTCGTGAGAACAGGGGGGGTAGATACGCAGTATTTT. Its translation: CASSVVRTGGVDTQYF. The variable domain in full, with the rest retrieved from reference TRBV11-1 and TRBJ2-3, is EAEVAQSPRYKITEKSQAVAFWCDPISGHATLYWYRQILGQGPELLVQFQDESVVDDSQLPKDRFSAERLKGVDSTLKIQPAELGDSAMYLCASSVVRTGGVDTQYFGPGTRLTVL.

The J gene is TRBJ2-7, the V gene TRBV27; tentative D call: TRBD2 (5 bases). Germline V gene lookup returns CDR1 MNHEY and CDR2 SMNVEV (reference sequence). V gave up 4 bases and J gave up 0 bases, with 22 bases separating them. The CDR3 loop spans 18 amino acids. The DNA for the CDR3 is TGTGCCAGCAGTTCGGGATTACGTTTGGCCGCGAGCTCCTACGAGCAGTACTTC. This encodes CASSSGLRLAASSYEQYF.

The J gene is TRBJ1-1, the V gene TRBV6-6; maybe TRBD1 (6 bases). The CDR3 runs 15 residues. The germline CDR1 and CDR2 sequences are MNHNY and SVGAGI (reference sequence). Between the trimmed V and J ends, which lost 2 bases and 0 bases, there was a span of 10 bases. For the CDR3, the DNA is TGTGCCAGCAGTTACGGGGACAACATGAACACTGAAGCTTTCTTT. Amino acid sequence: CASSYGDNMNTEAFF.

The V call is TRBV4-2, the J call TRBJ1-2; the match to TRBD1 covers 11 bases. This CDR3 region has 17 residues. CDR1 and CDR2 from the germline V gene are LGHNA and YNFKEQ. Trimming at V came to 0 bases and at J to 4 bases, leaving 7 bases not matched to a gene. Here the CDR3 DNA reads TGTGCCAGCAGCCAAGATCGAGGGACAGGGGGTTTCTATGGCTACACCTTC. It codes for CASSQDRGTGGFYGYTF.

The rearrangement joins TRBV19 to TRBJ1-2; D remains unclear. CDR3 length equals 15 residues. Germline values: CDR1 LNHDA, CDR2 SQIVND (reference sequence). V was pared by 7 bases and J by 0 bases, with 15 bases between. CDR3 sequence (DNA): TGTGCCAGTAAACCGGGTGTTCTTACTAACTATGGCTACACCTTC. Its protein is CASKPGVLTNYGYTF.

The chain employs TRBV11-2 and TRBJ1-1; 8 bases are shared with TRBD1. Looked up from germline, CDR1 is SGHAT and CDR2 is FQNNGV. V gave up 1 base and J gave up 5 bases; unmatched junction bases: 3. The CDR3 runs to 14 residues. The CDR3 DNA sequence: TGTGCCAGCAGCTTAGGGACAGGGTGGACTGAAGCTTTCTTT. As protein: CASSLGTGWTEAFF.

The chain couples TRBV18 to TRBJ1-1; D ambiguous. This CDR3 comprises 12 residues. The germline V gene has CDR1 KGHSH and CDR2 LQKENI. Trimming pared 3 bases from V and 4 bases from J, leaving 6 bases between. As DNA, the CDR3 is TGTGCCAGCTCACCCCCCAGCACTGAAGCTTTCTTT. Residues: CASSPPSTEAFF.

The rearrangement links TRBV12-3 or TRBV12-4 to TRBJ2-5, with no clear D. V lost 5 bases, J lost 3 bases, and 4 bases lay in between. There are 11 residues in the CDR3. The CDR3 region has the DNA TGTGCCAGCAGTCAAAAAGAGACCCAGTACTTC. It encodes CASSQKETQYF.

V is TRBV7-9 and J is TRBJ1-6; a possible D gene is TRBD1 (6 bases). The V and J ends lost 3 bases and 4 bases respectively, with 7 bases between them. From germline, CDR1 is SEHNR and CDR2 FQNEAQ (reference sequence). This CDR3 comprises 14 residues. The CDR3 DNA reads TGTGCCAGCAGCTTGGACAGATATAATTCACCCCTCCACTTT. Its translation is CASSLDRYNSPLHF.

The DNA for the CDR3 is TGTGCCAGCAGTACAGGGGGGACACTAGGAGCTTTCTTT. It encodes CASSTGGTLGAFF. The genes are TRBV7-9 and TRBJ1-1; 8 nucleotides line up with TRBD1. V was pared by 6 bases and J by 10 bases, with 10 bases of the junction left unmatched. The CDR3 consists of 13 residues. Germline V CDR1 and CDR2: SEHNR, FQNEAQ (reference sequence).

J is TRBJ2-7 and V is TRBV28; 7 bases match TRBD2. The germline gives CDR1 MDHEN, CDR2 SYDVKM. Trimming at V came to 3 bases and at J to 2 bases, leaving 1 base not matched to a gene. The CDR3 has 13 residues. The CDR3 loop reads CASSFAGAYEQYF. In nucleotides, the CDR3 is TGTGCCAGCAGTTTCGCGGGGGCCTACGAGCAGTACTTC. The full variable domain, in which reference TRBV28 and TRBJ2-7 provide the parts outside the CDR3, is DVKVTQSSRYLVKRTGEKVFLECVQDMDHENMFWYRQDPGLGLRLIYFSYDVKMKEKGDIPEGYSVSREKKERFSLILESASTNQTSMYLCASSFAGAYEQYFGPGTRLTVT.

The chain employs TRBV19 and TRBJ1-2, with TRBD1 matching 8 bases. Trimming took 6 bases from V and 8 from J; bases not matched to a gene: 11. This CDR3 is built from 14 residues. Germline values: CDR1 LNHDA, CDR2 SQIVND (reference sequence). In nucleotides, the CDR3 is TGTGCCAGTAGGTATCAGGGGGCTGTGGAAGGCTACACCTTC. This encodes CASRYQGAVEGYTF.

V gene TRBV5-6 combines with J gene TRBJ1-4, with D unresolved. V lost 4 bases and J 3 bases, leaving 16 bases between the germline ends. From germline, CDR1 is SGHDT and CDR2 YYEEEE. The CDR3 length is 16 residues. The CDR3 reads CASSPSPAGPNEKLFF. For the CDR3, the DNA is TGTGCCAGCAGCCCCTCCCCGGCAGGTCCTAATGAAAAACTGTTTTTT.

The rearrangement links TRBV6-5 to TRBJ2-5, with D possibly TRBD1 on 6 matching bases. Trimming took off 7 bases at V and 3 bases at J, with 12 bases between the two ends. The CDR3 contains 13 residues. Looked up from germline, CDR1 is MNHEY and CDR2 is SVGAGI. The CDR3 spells CASNRVAEETQYF. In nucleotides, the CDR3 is TGTGCCAGCAACAGGGTGGCGGAAGAGACCCAGTACTTC.

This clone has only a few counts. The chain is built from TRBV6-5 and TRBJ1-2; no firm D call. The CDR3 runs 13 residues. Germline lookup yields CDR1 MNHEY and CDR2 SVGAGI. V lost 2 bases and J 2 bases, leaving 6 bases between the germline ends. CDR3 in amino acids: CASSYEWNYGYTF. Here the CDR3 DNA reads TGTGCCAGCAGTTACGAGTGGAACTATGGCTACACCTTC.

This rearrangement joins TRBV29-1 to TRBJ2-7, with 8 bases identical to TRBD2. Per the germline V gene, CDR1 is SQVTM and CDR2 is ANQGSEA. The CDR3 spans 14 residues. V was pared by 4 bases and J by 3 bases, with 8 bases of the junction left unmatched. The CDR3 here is CSVAGGEGLYEQYF. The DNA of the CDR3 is TGCAGCGTTGCGGGAGGGGAGGGACTCTACGAGCAGTACTTC.

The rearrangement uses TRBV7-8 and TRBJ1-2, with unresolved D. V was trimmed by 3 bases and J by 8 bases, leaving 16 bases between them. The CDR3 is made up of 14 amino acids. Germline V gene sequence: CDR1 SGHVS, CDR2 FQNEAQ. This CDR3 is CASSLRHSTGGYTF. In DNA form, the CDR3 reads TGTGCCAGCAGCTTGCGACACTCAACGGGAGGCTACACCTTC.

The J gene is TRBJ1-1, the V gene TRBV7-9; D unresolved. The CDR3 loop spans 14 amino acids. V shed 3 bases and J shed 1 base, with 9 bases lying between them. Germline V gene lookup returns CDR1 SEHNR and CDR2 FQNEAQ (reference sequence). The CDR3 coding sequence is TGTGCCAGCAGCTTGTTGAGACAGAACACTGAAGCTTTCTTT. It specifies CASSLLRQNTEAFF.

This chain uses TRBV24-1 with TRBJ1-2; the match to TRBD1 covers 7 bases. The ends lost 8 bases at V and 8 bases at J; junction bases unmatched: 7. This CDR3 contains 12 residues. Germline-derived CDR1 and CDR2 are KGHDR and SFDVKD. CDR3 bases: TGTGCCACCATAGGGGGCCGTTGGGGCTACACCTTC. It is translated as CATIGGRWGYTF.

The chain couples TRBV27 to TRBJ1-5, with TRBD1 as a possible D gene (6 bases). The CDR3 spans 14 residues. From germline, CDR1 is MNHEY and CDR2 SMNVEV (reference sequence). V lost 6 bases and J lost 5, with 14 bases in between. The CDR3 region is CASRPRGAYQPQHF. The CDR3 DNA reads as TGTGCCAGCAGGCCGCGGGGGGCTTATCAGCCCCAGCATTTT.

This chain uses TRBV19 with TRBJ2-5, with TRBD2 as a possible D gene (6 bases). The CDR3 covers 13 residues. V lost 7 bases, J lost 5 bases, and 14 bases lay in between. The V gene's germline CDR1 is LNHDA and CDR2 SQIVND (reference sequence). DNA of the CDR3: TGTGCCAGTACCCGGGGGAACGAGGAGACCCAGTACTTC. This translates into CASTRGNEETQYF.

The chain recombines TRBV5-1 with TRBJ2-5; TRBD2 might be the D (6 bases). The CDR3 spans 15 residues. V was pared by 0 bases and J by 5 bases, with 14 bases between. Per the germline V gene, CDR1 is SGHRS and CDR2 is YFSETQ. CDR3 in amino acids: CASSLDGGVRETQYF. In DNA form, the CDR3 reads TGCGCCAGCAGCTTGGATGGCGGGGTGAGGGAGACCCAGTACTTC. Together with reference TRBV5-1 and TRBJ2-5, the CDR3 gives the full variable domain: KAGVTQTPRYLIKTRGQQVTLSCSPISGHRSVSWYQQTPGQGLQFLFEYFSETQRNKGNFPGRFSGRQFSNSRSEMNVSTLELGDSALYLCASSLDGGVRETQYFGPGTRLLVL.

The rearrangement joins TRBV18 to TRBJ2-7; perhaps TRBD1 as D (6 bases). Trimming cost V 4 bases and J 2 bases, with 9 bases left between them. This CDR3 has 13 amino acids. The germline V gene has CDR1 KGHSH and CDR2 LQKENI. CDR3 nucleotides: TGTGCCAGCTCACTTACAGGGACCTACGAGCAGTACTTC. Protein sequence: CASSLTGTYEQYF.

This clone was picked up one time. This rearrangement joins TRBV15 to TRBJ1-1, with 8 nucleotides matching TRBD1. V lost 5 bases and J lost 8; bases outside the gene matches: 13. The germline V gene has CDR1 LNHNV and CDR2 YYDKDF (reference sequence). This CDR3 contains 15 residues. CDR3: CATSSPSTGGQEAFF. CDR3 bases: TGTGCCACCAGCTCTCCCTCTACAGGGGGTCAAGAAGCTTTCTTT.

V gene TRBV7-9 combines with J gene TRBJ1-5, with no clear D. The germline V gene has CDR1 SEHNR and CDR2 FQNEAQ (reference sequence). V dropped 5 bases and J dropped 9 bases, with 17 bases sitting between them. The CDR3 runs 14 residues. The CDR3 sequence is CASSPPGGPGPQHF. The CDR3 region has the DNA TGTGCCAGCAGCCCACCCGGCGGGCCTGGGCCCCAGCATTTT.

In nucleotides, the CDR3 is TGCGCCAGCAGCCAAGGAGCGGGGGGTTACGAGCAGTACTTC. It translates to CASSQGAGGYEQYF. This sequence joins TRBV4-3 and TRBJ2-7; 9 positions agree with TRBD2. With V trimmed by 1 base and J by 4 bases, 2 bases remained unmatched. This CDR3 region has 14 residues. Germline V gives CDR1 LGHNA, CDR2 YSLEER.

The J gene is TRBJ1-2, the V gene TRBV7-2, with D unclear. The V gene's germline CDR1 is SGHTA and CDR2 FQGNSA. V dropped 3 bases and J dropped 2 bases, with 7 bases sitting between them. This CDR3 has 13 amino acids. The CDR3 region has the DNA TGTGCCAGCAGCTTCGGGGTGAACTATGGCTACACCTTC. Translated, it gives CASSFGVNYGYTF.

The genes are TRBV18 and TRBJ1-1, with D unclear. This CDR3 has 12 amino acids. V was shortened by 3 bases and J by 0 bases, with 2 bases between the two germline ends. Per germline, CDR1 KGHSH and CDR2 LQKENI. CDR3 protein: CASSPMNTEAFF. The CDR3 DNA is TGTGCCAGCTCACCCATGAACACTGAAGCTTTCTTT.

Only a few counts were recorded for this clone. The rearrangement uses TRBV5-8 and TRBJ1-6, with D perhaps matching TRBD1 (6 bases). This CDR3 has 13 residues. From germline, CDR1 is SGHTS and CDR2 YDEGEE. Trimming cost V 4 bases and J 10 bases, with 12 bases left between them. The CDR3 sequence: CASSQGYGSPLHF. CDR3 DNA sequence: TGTGCCAGCAGCCAGGGGTATGGCTCACCCCTCCACTTT.

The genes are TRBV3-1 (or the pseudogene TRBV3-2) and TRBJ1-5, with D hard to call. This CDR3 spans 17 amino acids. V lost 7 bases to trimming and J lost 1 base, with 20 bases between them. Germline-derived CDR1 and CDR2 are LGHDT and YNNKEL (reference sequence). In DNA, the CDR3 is TGTGCCAGCAAGTCTCGACTCACCTCGAGAAGCAATCAGCCCCAGCATTTT. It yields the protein CASKSRLTSRSNQPQHF.

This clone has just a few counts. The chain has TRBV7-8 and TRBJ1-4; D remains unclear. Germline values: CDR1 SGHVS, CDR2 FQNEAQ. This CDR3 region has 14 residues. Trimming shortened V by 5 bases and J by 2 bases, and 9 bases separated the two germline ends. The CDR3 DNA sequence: TGTGCCAGCAGCCGATCTAGCACTAATGAAAAACTGTTTTTT. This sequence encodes CASSRSSTNEKLFF. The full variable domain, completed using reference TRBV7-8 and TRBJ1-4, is GAGVSQSPRYKVAKRGQDVALRCDPISGHVSLFWYQQALGQGPEFLTYFQNEAQLDKSGLPSDRFFAERPEGSVSTLKIQRTQQEDSAVYLCASSRSSTNEKLFFGSGTQLSVL.

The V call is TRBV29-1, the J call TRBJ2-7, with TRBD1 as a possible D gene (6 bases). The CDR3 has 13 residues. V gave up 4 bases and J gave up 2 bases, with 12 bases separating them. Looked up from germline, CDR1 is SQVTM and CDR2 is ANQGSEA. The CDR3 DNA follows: TGCAGCGTTGTTTCAGGGGCCCCCTACGAGCAGTACTTC. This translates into CSVVSGAPYEQYF.